The clone carrying this TCR beta chain showed up just a few times. The sample belongs to a study of T-cell reconstitution after alpha-beta-depleted transplantation in children. Unique molecular identifiers were used in preparing the TCRbeta library. TCRdb re-analysed the PCR reads in MiXCR, keeping a single row per CDR3 protein. The table records just under 550,000 distinct CDR3 sequences, roughly 18% of them present only once. Germline CDR1 is SGHRS and CDR2 is YFSETQ. The CDR3 extends over 16 amino acids. With V trimmed by 4 bases and J by 4 bases, 10 bases remained unmatched. This TCR came from a human donor who donated a stem cell graft to a child with acute lymphoblastic leukemia. This specimen was PBMCs from the stem cell graft donor, taken from the stem cell graft. V is TRBV5-1 and J is TRBJ2-5, with 10 bases aligning to TRBD1. The CDR3 DNA follows: TGCGCCAGCAGCCCGGACAGGGGGATCGTCGGAGAGACCCAGTACTTC. Translated, it gives CASSPDRGIVGETQYF.